A selection of T cell receptor beta chains follows, all from one sample in a study of T cells in Graves' hyperthyroidism and ophthalmopathy. Each CDR3 protein is one row after TCRdb ran MiXCR on the multiplex PCR reads. The sample lists 620,000 or so distinct CDR3 sequences; roughly 14% were seen once. The sequenced sample was blood. The source is a woman between 45 and 60 years old with Graves' ophthalmopathy. CDR3s include the opening cysteine and the closing phenylalanine or tryptophan. D genes are given only for firm matches. A clone size is listed for some rows: how often the clone was seen (once, few, many), or a class if it is expanded.

v_call	d_call	clone_size	j_call	cdr3_nt	cdr3_aa
TRBV5-1	TRBD2	once	TRBJ2-3	TGCGCCAGCAGGCGGGAGGGCGTTAGCACAGATACGCAGTATTTT	CASRREGVSTDTQYF
TRBV5-1	.	many	TRBJ2-1	TGCGCCAGCAGCTTTACGGGCGACCTATCCTACAATGAGCAGTTCTTC	CASSFTGDLSYNEQFF
TRBV7-2	TRBD2	many	TRBJ2-5	TGTGCCAGCAGCCGAGTAGCGGGAGGGCAAGAGACCCAGTACTTC	CASSRVAGGQETQYF
TRBV28	TRBD2	many	TRBJ2-4	TGTGCCAGCAGTTTGACTAGCGGGAGCGAAGTCATTCAGTACTTC	CASSLTSGSEVIQYF
TRBV7-9	TRBD2	.	TRBJ2-5	TGTGCCAGCAGCTCCAGGCGGGGGAAGGAAAAAGAGACCCAGTACTTC	CASSSRRGKEKETQYF
TRBV7-6	TRBD2	.	TRBJ2-1	TGTGCCAGCAGCTTAAGTCCCCAGTACCCGGGACTAGCGGCCCCTAGATTTTACGATGAGCAGTTCTTC	CASSLSPQYPGLAAPRFYDEQFF
TRBV12-3/TRBV12-4	TRBD2	many	TRBJ2-7	TGTGCCAGCAGCCCCTCGAGAGGGGGACTAGCGGGGGCCTACGAGCAGTACTTC	CASSPSRGGLAGAYEQYF
TRBV6-2/TRBV6-3	TRBD1	many	TRBJ1-1	TGTGCCAGCAATCGACCGGGACAGGGATTTATGAACACTGAAGCTTTCTTT	CASNRPGQGFMNTEAFF
TRBV28	TRBD1	many	TRBJ2-1	TGTGCCAGCAGTTGGACGGGACAGGGCTACAATGAGCAGTTCTTC	CASSWTGQGYNEQFF
TRBV7-3	TRBD1	few	TRBJ2-2	TGTGCCAGCAGCCGTGACGGACAGGGGTTCGCCGGGGAGCTGTTTTTT	CASSRDGQGFAGELFF
TRBV7-9	.	many	TRBJ2-7	TGTGCCAGCAGCTTAGTCATCTCCTCCTACGAGCAGTACTTC	CASSLVISSYEQYF
TRBV12-3/TRBV12-4	.	few	TRBJ1-3	TGTGCCAGCAGGACCCCGAGGGGGGTTTCTGGAAACACCATATATTTT	CASRTPRGVSGNTIYF
TRBV11-2	.	.	TRBJ1-3	TGTGCCGGCAGCCCTGGGCCCTCTGGAAACACCATATATTTT	CAGSPGPSGNTIYF
TRBV12-3/TRBV12-4	.	many	TRBJ1-6	TGTGCCAGCAGCCCGCATCGGCTATGGGACTCACCCCTCCACTTT	CASSPHRLWDSPLHF
TRBV5-1	.	.	TRBJ2-5	TGCGCCAGCAGCCATGGGACCTCTATAGAAGAGACCCAGTACTTC	CASSHGTSIEETQYF
TRBV27	TRBD2	many	TRBJ2-7	TGTGCCAGCAGTTTAGCTAGCGGGATCGACGAGCAGTACTTC	CASSLASGIDEQYF
TRBV19	TRBD1	few	TRBJ1-5	TGTGCCAGTAGTATTTCGTCCGGGACAGGGTTTAGCAATCAGCCCCAGCATTTT	CASSISSGTGFSNQPQHF
TRBV6-1	TRBD1	few	TRBJ1-4	TGTGCCAGTACACCAGCCGGGACAGGGGGCATTGCGACTAATGAAAAACTGTTTTTT	CASTPAGTGGIATNEKLFF
TRBV6-2/TRBV6-3	TRBD2	many	TRBJ2-2	TGTGCCAGCGTGTTAGCGGGAGTTGAGTATAACACCGGGGAGCTGTTTTTT	CASVLAGVEYNTGELFF
TRBV6-1	TRBD1	.	TRBJ2-5	TGTGCCAGCAGCAAGGGACAGGGGGTTGAGACCCAGTACTTC	CASSKGQGVETQYF
TRBV4-3	TRBD2	few	TRBJ2-3	TGCGCCAGCAGCCAGACGGGACTAGCGGGAGTGGCAGATACGCAGTATTTT	CASSQTGLAGVADTQYF
TRBV24-1	TRBD1	.	TRBJ2-3	TGTGCCACCAGTGAGGGGACAGGGTCAGCAGATACGCAGTATTTT	CATSEGTGSADTQYF
TRBV10-3	.	.	TRBJ2-3	TGTGCCATCAGTGGCGTCGGAACCCAGGATACGCAGTATTTT	CAISGVGTQDTQYF
TRBV19	.	few	TRBJ2-2	TGTGCCAGTAGTATTTCGAGCAGGGCGAACACCGGGGAGCTGTTTTTT	CASSISSRANTGELFF
TRBV12-3/TRBV12-4	TRBD2	few	TRBJ2-4	TGTGCCAGCGGGAGGGCGGGTGCCAAAAACATTCAGTACTTC	CASGRAGAKNIQYF
TRBV18	.	many	TRBJ2-1	TGTGCCAGCTCACCGTTGGGGGGTTACAATGAGCAGTTCTTC	CASSPLGGYNEQFF
TRBV13	TRBD2	.	TRBJ2-1	TGTGCCAGCAGTTTAAGGGGACTAGTCTACAATGAGCAGTTCTTC	CASSLRGLVYNEQFF
TRBV29-1	.	many	TRBJ2-3	TGCAGCGTTGAACGGGCCTCGGGACACACAGATACGCAGTATTTT	CSVERASGHTDTQYF
TRBV24-1	.	many	TRBJ1-1	TGTGCCACCAGTGACCCGGTCTACACTGAAGCTTTCTTT	CATSDPVYTEAFF
TRBV28	TRBD2	many	TRBJ2-1	TGTGCCAGCAGACGGACTAGCGCCGTCGATGAGCAGTTCTTC	CASRRTSAVDEQFF
TRBV10-3	.	many	TRBJ2-3	TGTGCCATCAGTGTCCAACGGGAAGGCACAGATACGCAGTATTTT	CAISVQREGTDTQYF
TRBV20-1	.	.	TRBJ1-1	TGCAGTGCTAGACCCTTTGCTTCGAACACTGAAGCTTTCTTT	CSARPFASNTEAFF
TRBV11-2	TRBD2	few	TRBJ2-1	TGTGCCAGCAGCCAAGCGGGAGCGGGGGTGGATGAGCAGTTCTTC	CASSQAGAGVDEQFF
TRBV20-1	.	.	TRBJ1-6	TGCAGTGCTTGGACAGACAATAATTCACCCCTCCACTTT	CSAWTDNNSPLHF
TRBV12-3/TRBV12-4	.	many	TRBJ1-5	TGTGCCAGCAGTCCAAATTTGTCACGTAGTCAGCCCCAGCATTTT	CASSPNLSRSQPQHF
TRBV4-1	.	few	TRBJ2-1	TGCGCCAGCAGCCAAAGAACAGGGGCGGGGTACAATGAGCAGTTCTTC	CASSQRTGAGYNEQFF
TRBV12-3/TRBV12-4	.	.	TRBJ2-2	TGTGCCAGCAGTCGCGCCCCCATAATCGGGGGCCTTCCGAACACCGGGGAGCTGTTTTTT	CASSRAPIIGGLPNTGELFF
TRBV19	TRBD2	few	TRBJ2-7	TGTGCCAGTAGTCCGGGAGGGCTCCCCTTCGAGCAGTACTTC	CASSPGGLPFEQYF
TRBV28	.	.	TRBJ1-5	TGTGCCAGCAGTTCCGTGGATGAGGGGCAGCCCCAGCATTTT	CASSSVDEGQPQHF
TRBV19	.	few	TRBJ1-3	TGTGCCAGTACCATGGATGGGGGACCAAGAAACACCATATATTTT	CASTMDGGPRNTIYF
TRBV4-3	.	.	TRBJ1-2	TGCGCCAGCAGCCCTAAGACGGGTCTTGGCTACACCTTC	CASSPKTGLGYTF
TRBV5-4	.	.	TRBJ2-3	TGTGCCAGCAGCGCCAGACAGGGCACAGATACGCAGTATTTT	CASSARQGTDTQYF
TRBV29-1	.	few	TRBJ2-2	TGCAGCGTAGGACCTAAGAACACCGGGGAGCTGTTTTTT	CSVGPKNTGELFF
TRBV12-5	TRBD2	.	TRBJ2-1	TGTGCTAGTGCCTCCTATACGGGAGGGTCCTCCTACAATGAGCAGTTCTTC	CASASYTGGSSYNEQFF
TRBV5-1	TRBD1	many	TRBJ1-1	TGCGCCAGCAGTTACAGAACAGGGGAGACTGAAGCTTTCTTT	CASSYRTGETEAFF
TRBV4-3	.	many	TRBJ2-7	TGCGCCAGCAGCCAAGACCCCAGCAATCCCAGGATGGAGCAGTACTTC	CASSQDPSNPRMEQYF
TRBV4-2	.	.	TRBJ2-2	TGTGCCAGCAGCCGTGAAGGGGAGCTGTTTTTT	CASSREGELFF
TRBV2	.	.	TRBJ2-7	TGTGCCAGCAGCTTCCCCGGGACGGTCGGGAGCTACGAGCAGTACTTC	CASSFPGTVGSYEQYF
TRBV24-1	.	many	TRBJ1-2	TGTGCCACCAGTGAGCGGGGGCTCCACTGTGGCTACACCTTC	CATSERGLHCGYTF